One and the same sample provided the 26 T cell receptor beta chains below, sequenced in a study of CD8+ T cells in alopecia areata. Extraction of RNA preceded its reverse transcription into cDNA, which served as the sequencing template. Profiled with immunoSEQ multiplex PCR; TCRdb holds only in-frame clones, not every one. Observed in the sample are 20,000 or so clones, none of them singletons. A sort of pooled cutaneous lymph node cells used CD4, CD8alpha, NKG2D, NKG2ACE and other stains. Input material: CD8+ T cells sorted from a lymph node. These receptors came from a C3H/HeJ mouse with alopecia areata. Strain MHC haplotype: H2-k.

About this clone: Genes here carry mouse names. The CDR3 end falls 4 residues outside the read, so it is completed with the germline J gene. This chain links TRBV1 with TRBJ2-5; 7 positions match TRBD1. CDR1 is NSQYPW and CDR2 is LRSPGD in the germline V gene (reference sequence). This CDR3 contains 14 residues. The CDR3 is CTCSARQGEDTQYF. Incomplete CDR3 DNA: TGCACCTGCAGTGCAAGACAGGGAGAAGAC. The full variable domain, rest sourced from reference TRBV1 and TRBJ2-5, is VTLLEQNPRWRLVPRGQAVNLRCILKNSQYPWMSWYQQDLQKQLQWLFTLRSPGDKEVKSLPGADYLATRVTDTELRLQVANMSQGRTLYCTCSARQGEDTQYFGPGTRLLVL.

Many counts were recorded for this clone. Gene names and germline refer to mouse. The read stops 4 residues short of the end of the CDR3; the missing end is completed from the germline J gene. V is TRBV13-3 and J is TRBJ1-4, with a tentative D call TRBD1 (5 bases). V lost 2 bases to trimming and J lost 4 bases, with 12 bases between them. The CDR3 is 15 residues long. CDR1 NNHDY and CDR2 SYVADS come from the germline V gene. The sequenced CDR3 bases are TGTGCCAGCAGTGAAATGGGGGAGGGCAACGAA. It translates to CASSEMGEGNE. The entire CDR3 protein reads CASSEMGEGNERLFF. The full variable domain, in which reference TRBV13-3 and TRBJ1-4 provide the parts outside the CDR3, is EAAVTQSPRSKVAVTGGKVTLSCHQTNNHDYMYWYRQDTGHGLRLIHYSYVADSTEKGDIPDGYKASRPSQENFSLILELASLSQTAVYFCASSEMGEGNERLFFGHGTKLSVL.

This clone was counted many times. The genes are named according to mouse. The CDR3 goes on 4 residues after the read ends, and that part is filled in from the germline J gene. The gene calls are TRBV13-3 and TRBJ2-5, with 7 bases lining up with TRBD2. The CDR3 consists of 14 residues. CDR1 is NNHDY and CDR2 is SYVADS in the germline V gene. The J segment lost 3 bases and the V segment lost 1 base, leaving 2 bases of the junction unmatched. CDR3 bases read: TGTGCCAGCAGTGATTGGGGGGTGCAAGAC. It translates to CASSDWGVQD. The entire CDR3 reads CASSDWGVQDTQYF.

This clone was seen ten or more times. Here the gene names and germline are mouse. The read halts 4 residues ahead of the CDR3 end, with the missing end drawn from the germline J gene. The chain combines TRBV13-3 with TRBJ1-4, with 9 bases identical to TRBD1. CDR1 is NNHDY and CDR2 is SYVADS in the germline V gene. The J segment lost 6 bases and the V segment lost 0 bases, leaving 6 bases of the junction unmatched. The CDR3 has 16 amino acids. The CDR3 loop is CASSDETDRGDERLFF. The sequenced CDR3 bases are TGTGCCAGCAGTGATGAGACGGACAGGGGTGACGAA.

As concerns this clone: Gene names are mouse gene names. The CDR3 goes on 4 residues after the read ends, and that part is filled in from the germline J gene. The chain recombines TRBV13-3 with TRBJ2-1; no reliable D call. V was clipped by 5 bases and J by 2 bases, with 5 bases between them. This CDR3 region has 12 residues. Germline CDR1 and CDR2: NNHDY and SYVADS. The CDR3 is CASSRDYAEQFF. The CDR3 bases that were read are TGTGCCAGCAGCAGAGACTATGCT.

In the case of this clone: The listed genes are named as in mouse. With the read ending 4 residues before the CDR3 end, the germline J gene is used to fill in that end. The rearrangement joins TRBV1 to TRBJ1-4; D gene unclear. Between the trimmed V and J ends, which lost 0 bases and 0 bases, there was a span of 11 bases. The CDR3 totals 17 residues. CDR1 is NSQYPW, CDR2 LRSPGD, per germline (reference sequence). The CDR3: CTCSADLSGISNERLFF. The sequenced part of the CDR3 DNA is TGCACCTGCAGTGCAGATCTGTCAGGTATTTCCAACGAA.

Concerning this clone itself: The listed genes are named as in mouse. The missing CDR3 end, 4 residues past where the read stops, is filled in from the germline J gene. V and J are TRBV13-2 and TRBJ2-7; D remains unclear. Germline CDR1 reads NNHNN; CDR2 reads SYGAGS (reference sequence). This CDR3 region has 12 residues. The DNA read from the CDR3 is TGTGCCAGCGGTGATAAACAATAT. It yields the protein CASGDKQY. The CDR3 reads in full as CASGDKQYEQYF.

This clone has a count of ten or more. Gene names follow the mouse nomenclature. The CDR3 end falls 4 residues outside the read, so it is completed with the germline J gene. The chain carries TRBV16 and TRBJ1-4; tentatively, D is TRBD1 (6 bases). V lost 0 bases and J 3 bases, leaving 11 bases between the germline ends. The germline gives CDR1 SGHSA, CDR2 FRNQAP. The CDR3 spans 16 residues. This CDR3 is CASSLDVGGTNERLFF. The covered CDR3 bases are TGTGCAAGCAGCTTAGATGTGGGGGGCACCAACGAA.

This clone was picked up a small number of times. Gene names are mouse gene names. The CDR3 end falls 4 residues outside the read, so it is completed with the germline J gene. V usage is TRBV13-3 and J usage is TRBJ1-4; D is perhaps TRBD1 (6 bases). Trimming stripped 0 bases from V and 0 bases from J, with 12 bases between. Germline CDR1 reads NNHDY; CDR2 reads SYVADS. CDR3 length: 17 amino acids. The sequenced CDR3 bases are TGTGCCAGCAGTGATGCAGGGACAAGAATTTCCAACGAA. This sequence encodes CASSDAGTRISNE. The complete CDR3 sequence is CASSDAGTRISNERLFF.

About this clone: Gene names denote mouse genes. The CDR3 reads CASRPGQNYAEQFF. The CDR3 DNA, read in part, is TGTGCAAGCAGACCGGGACAAAACTATGCT. The chain has TRBV16 and TRBJ2-1, with D tentatively TRBD1 (6 bases). Read sequence stops 4 residues before the CDR3 end, and the germline J gene provides the missing end. This CDR3 comprises 14 residues. Trimming took 6 bases from V and 1 from J, leaving 10 bases between them. CDR1 is SGHSA, CDR2 FRNQAP, per germline.

To note about this clone: Gene names are mouse gene names. The read ends 4 residues before the CDR3 terminus; that terminus is restored from the germline J gene. This chain joins TRBV14 and TRBJ1-1; tentative D call: TRBD1 (6 bases). Germline CDR1 reads SGHDT; CDR2 reads FRDEAV. This CDR3 spans 15 amino acids. The part of the CDR3 DNA that was read is TGTGCCAGCAGTTTCCCGGGACTGGGGGGGCTA. Translated, it gives CASSFPGLGGL. The whole CDR3 reads CASSFPGLGGLEVFF.

This clone has more than one count but fewer than ten. Genes and germline come from the mouse. Read coverage stops 4 residues before the CDR3 terminus; the germline J gene supplies the remainder. The rearrangement links TRBV19 to TRBJ2-7, with 11 bases matching TRBD1. CDR1 FNHDT and CDR2 SITEND come from the germline V gene (reference sequence). This CDR3 comprises 14 residues. V dropped 4 bases and J dropped 2; count of bases not matched to a gene: 2. The part of the CDR3 DNA that was read is TGTGCCAGCAGTGGGGACAGGGGGACCTAT. It yields the protein CASSGDRGTY. The entire CDR3 is CASSGDRGTYEQYF. The full variable domain, its missing parts supplied by reference TRBV19 and TRBJ2-7, is GGIITQTPKFLIGQEGQKLTLKCQQNFNHDTMYWYRQDSGKGLRLIYYSITENDLQKGDLSEGYDASREKKSSFSLTVTSAQKNEMAVFLCASSGDRGTYEQYFGPGTRLTVL.

This clone was recorded many times. Mouse gene names apply. The CDR3 is cut off 4 residues early in the read; its end comes from the germline J gene. V is TRBV13-3 and J is TRBJ2-3; perhaps TRBD1 as D (6 bases). Trimming removed 1 base from V and 0 bases from J, with 9 bases in between. Germline CDR1 and CDR2: NNHDY and SYVADS. The CDR3 extends over 15 amino acids. Here the CDR3 reads CASSDWTVSAETLYF. CDR3 DNA (partial): TGTGCCAGCAGTGATTGGACAGTAAGTGCAGAA.

This clone has a handful of counts. Genes and germline are mouse. The sequence runs out 4 residues before the end of the CDR3; the remainder is reconstructed from the germline J gene. V is TRBV13-3 and J is TRBJ2-4; unclear D gene. This CDR3 is 14 amino acids long. Trimming took 0 bases from V and 0 from J, leaving 5 bases between them. Germline CDR1 reads NNHDY; CDR2 reads SYVADS. The covered CDR3 bases are TGTGCCAGCAGTGATGCCATTAGTCAAAAC. It encodes CASSDAISQN. The entire CDR3 reads CASSDAISQNTLYF.

This clone has a handful of counts. The protein TCRdb lists differs from the translation of the DNA at residue 12; the protein given here is translated from the DNA itself. These gene names are mouse names. The CDR3: CASSQEDREGNTLYF. Partial CDR3 DNA: TGTGCCAGCAGCCAAGAGGACAGGGAGGGAAATACG. This chain links TRBV5 with TRBJ1-3; 8 nucleotides align to TRBD1. The read gets to within 3 residues of the CDR3 end, and the germline J gene fills in the rest. This CDR3 is 15 amino acids long. Germline values: CDR1 LGHNA, CDR2 YNLKQL (reference sequence). The junction had 2 bases not matched to a gene; V was cut back by 0 bases and J by 4 bases.

This clone was seen only a few times. Genes and germline come from the mouse. Read sequence stops 4 residues before the CDR3 end, and the germline J gene provides the missing end. The chain is built from TRBV19 and TRBJ2-3, with 14 nucleotides matching TRBD2. V gave up 4 bases and J gave up 3 bases; unmatched junction bases: 1. The CDR3 extends over 15 amino acids. Germline CDR1 reads FNHDT; CDR2 reads SITEND (reference sequence). CDR3 DNA (partial): TGTGCCAGCAGTTGGGACTGGGGGGGCGCAGAA. This codes for CASSWDWGGAE. The complete CDR3 sequence is CASSWDWGGAETLYF.

This clone turned up a few times. Gene names are the mouse ones. Read sequence stops 4 residues before the CDR3 end, and the germline J gene provides the missing end. The chain carries TRBV1 and TRBJ1-1; D might be TRBD1 (5 bases). There are 14 residues in the CDR3. The V end lost 0 bases, the J end lost 4 bases, and 9 bases lay between the germline ends. Germline V gives CDR1 NSQYPW, CDR2 LRSPGD (reference sequence). Partial CDR3 DNA: TGCACCTGCAGTGCAGAGCAGGGAACCACA. Residues: CTCSAEQGTT. The entire CDR3 reads CTCSAEQGTTEVFF.

This clone has just a few counts. Germline and genes: mouse. The CDR3 is cut off 4 residues early in the read; its end comes from the germline J gene. The chain has TRBV13-1 and TRBJ1-2; 7 positions agree with TRBD1. V lost 5 bases, J lost 3 bases, and 4 bases stayed unmatched. The germline V gene has CDR1 NSHNY and CDR2 SYGAGN. This CDR3 is built from 13 residues. CDR3 sequence: CASSYGTDSDYTF. The covered CDR3 bases are TGTGCCAGCAGCTATGGGACAGACTCC.

Turning to this clone: The listed genes are named as in mouse. The read halts 4 residues ahead of the CDR3 end, with the missing end drawn from the germline J gene. V is TRBV13-1 and J is TRBJ2-1; possibly TRBD2 for D (5 bases). The CDR3 totals 15 residues. The germline V and J ends were trimmed by 1 base and 0 bases, with 8 bases remaining between them. Germline V CDR1 and CDR2: NSHNY, SYGAGN. This chain's CDR3 is CASSDYGDNYAEQFF. Partial CDR3 DNA: TGTGCCAGCAGTGATTATGGGGATAACTATGCT.

This clone came up many times. The germline and genes are mouse ones. The read terminates 4 residues before the CDR3 end, so the remaining end is supplied by the germline J gene. The J gene is TRBJ1-1, the V gene TRBV13-1; possibly TRBD1 for D (5 bases). In germline, CDR1 is NSHNY, CDR2 SYGAGN. The CDR3 runs 14 residues. CDR3 region: CASSDGREGAEVFF. The sequenced part of the CDR3 DNA is TGTGCCAGCAGTGATGGAAGGGAAGGGGCA.

Many counts were recorded for this clone. Germline and genes: mouse. The observed sequence ends 4 residues before the CDR3 terminus, with the missing tail filled in from the germline J gene. The chain recombines TRBV16 with TRBJ1-1; a weak D match, TRBD1 (6 bases). The V gene lost 1 base and the J gene lost 0 bases, with 6 bases spanning the gap. The germline CDR1 and CDR2 sequences are SGHSA and FRNQAP. This CDR3 has 14 amino acids. The CDR3 protein is CASSLGDTNTEVFF. CDR3 bases read: TGTGCAAGCAGCTTAGGGGACACAAACACA.

This clone was observed at least ten times. These gene names are mouse names. The CDR3 goes on 4 residues after the read ends, and that part is filled in from the germline J gene. The rearrangement links TRBV13-2 to TRBJ2-5, with TRBD1 matching over 8 bases. Germline V gives CDR1 NNHNN, CDR2 SYGAGS (reference sequence). The CDR3 is made up of 14 amino acids. CDR3 DNA (partial): TGTGCCAGCGGTGAGCCGGACAGGGAAGAC. Translation: CASGEPDRED. The CDR3 as a whole reads CASGEPDREDTQYF.

This clone came up many times. The genes are named according to mouse. The missing CDR3 end, 4 residues past where the read stops, is filled in from the germline J gene. This sequence joins TRBV13-3 and TRBJ1-2; 7 nucleotides align to TRBD1. V was pared by 4 bases and J by 0 bases, with 3 bases of the junction left unmatched. Germline V gene lookup returns CDR1 NNHDY and CDR2 SYVADS. The CDR3 extends over 14 amino acids. The CDR3 bases that were read are TGTGCCAGCAGTCGGGACAGTTCAAACTCC. Protein sequence: CASSRDSSNS. The complete CDR3 reads CASSRDSSNSDYTF.

This clone was counted a few times. Genes here carry mouse names. The read is 4 residues too short to cover the CDR3 end, so that end is filled in from the germline J gene. The rearrangement joins TRBV13-1 to TRBJ1-1; 10 positions agree with TRBD1. The V gene's germline CDR1 is NSHNY and CDR2 SYGAGN. The length of the CDR3 is 13 residues. The CDR3 sequence is CASRWDRGTEVFF. The part of the CDR3 DNA that was read is TGTGCCAGCAGGTGGGACAGGGGTACA.

For this clone: All gene names here are mouse names. The read ends 4 residues before the CDR3 terminus; that terminus is restored from the germline J gene. The chain combines TRBV1 with TRBJ2-5; TRBD2 agrees at 10 bases. The germline V gene encodes CDR1 NSQYPW and CDR2 LRSPGD (reference sequence). CDR3 size: 17 residues. The sequenced CDR3 bases are TGCACCTGCAGTGCAGAGCTGGGGGGGCGCGTACGGGAC. This codes for CTCSAELGGRVRD. The complete CDR3 reads CTCSAELGGRVRDTQYF. The full variable domain, rest sourced from reference TRBV1 and TRBJ2-5, is VTLLEQNPRWRLVPRGQAVNLRCILKNSQYPWMSWYQQDLQKQLQWLFTLRSPGDKEVKSLPGADYLATRVTDTELRLQVANMSQGRTLYCTCSAELGGRVRDTQYFGPGTRLLVL.

Concerning this clone itself: Mouse names are used for the genes. With the read ending 4 residues before the CDR3 end, the germline J gene is used to fill in that end. The chain joins TRBV1 to TRBJ2-1; 8 bases align to TRBD1. Germline V lookup: CDR1 NSQYPW, CDR2 LRSPGD (reference sequence). The CDR3 has 16 residues. J lost 3 bases, V lost 0 bases, and 4 bases had no gene match. The part of the CDR3 DNA that was read is TGCACCTGCAGTGCAGACCGACAGGGGAGCTATGCT. As protein: CTCSADRQGSYA. The whole CDR3 sequence reads CTCSADRQGSYAEQFF.